This T cell receptor (beta chain) was captured in a study of blood T cells in healthy people across ages. General study results and limits: The recorded TCR beta diversity per million T cells decreased in a roughly linear manner with age.

The CDR3 spans 14 residues. Per germline, CDR1 LGHDT and CDR2 YNNKEL (reference sequence). A second PCR, run for 7 to 11 cycles, used a sample-barcoded 5' primer plus a J-beta primer mix. TCRdb independently ran MiXCR on the 5' RACE reads; one entry per CDR3 protein. Seen here are 800,000 or so distinct CDR3 sequences, approximately 65% observed once, and the top ten hold 25% to 35%. This clonotype was seen more than once but under ten times. Its antigen is currently unknown. Russia was home to the donors, healthy Caucasian individuals aged about 6 to 90. The TCR was taken from a man aged 25-45 years in good health. Specimen: blood. The rearrangement joins TRBV3-1 to TRBJ2-7; D could derive from TRBD1 or TRBD2 (5 bases each). The J call is in doubt because the DNA end fits TRBJ2-5 better. The chain's CDR3 is CASSQRGPGETQYF. The DNA of the CDR3 is TGTGCCAGCAGCCAAAGGGGACCGGGAGAGACCCAGTACTTC.